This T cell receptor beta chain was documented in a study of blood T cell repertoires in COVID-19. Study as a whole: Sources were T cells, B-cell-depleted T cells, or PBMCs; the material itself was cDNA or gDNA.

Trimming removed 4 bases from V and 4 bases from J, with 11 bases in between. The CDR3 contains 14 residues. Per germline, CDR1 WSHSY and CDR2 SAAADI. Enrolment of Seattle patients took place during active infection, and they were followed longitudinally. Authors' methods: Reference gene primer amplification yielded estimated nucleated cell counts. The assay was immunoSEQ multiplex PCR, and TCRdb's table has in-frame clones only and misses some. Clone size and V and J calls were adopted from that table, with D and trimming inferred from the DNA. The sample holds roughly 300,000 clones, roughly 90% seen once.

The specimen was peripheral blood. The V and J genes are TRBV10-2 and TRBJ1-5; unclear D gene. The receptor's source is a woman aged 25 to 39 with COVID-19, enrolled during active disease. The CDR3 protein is CASSGVGPNQPQHF. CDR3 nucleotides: TGCGCCAGCAGTGGGGTGGGCCCAAATCAGCCCCAGCATTTT.